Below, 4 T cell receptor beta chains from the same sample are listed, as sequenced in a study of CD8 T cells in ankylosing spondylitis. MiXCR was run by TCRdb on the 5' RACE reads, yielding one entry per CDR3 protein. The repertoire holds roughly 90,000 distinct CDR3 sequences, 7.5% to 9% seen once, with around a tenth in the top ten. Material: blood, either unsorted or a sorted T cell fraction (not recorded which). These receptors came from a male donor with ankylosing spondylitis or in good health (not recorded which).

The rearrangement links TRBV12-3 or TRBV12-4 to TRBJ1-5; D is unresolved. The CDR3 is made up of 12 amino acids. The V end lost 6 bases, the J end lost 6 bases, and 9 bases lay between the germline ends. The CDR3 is CASSSVAQPQHF. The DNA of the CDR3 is TGTGCCAGCAGCTCGGTTGCTCAGCCCCAGCATTTT.

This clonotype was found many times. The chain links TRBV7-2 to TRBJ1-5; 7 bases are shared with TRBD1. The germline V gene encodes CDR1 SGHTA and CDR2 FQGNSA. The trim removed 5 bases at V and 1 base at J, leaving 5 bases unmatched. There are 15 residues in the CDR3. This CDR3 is CASSPQGISNQPQHF. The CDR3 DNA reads TGTGCCAGCAGCCCACAGGGGATAAGCAATCAGCCCCAGCATTTT.

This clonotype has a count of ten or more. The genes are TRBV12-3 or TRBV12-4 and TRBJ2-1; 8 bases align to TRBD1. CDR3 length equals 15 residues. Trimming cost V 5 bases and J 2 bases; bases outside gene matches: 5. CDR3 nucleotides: TGTGCCAGCAGTACCGGGACAGGTACCTACAATGAGCAGTTCTTC. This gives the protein CASSTGTGTYNEQFF.

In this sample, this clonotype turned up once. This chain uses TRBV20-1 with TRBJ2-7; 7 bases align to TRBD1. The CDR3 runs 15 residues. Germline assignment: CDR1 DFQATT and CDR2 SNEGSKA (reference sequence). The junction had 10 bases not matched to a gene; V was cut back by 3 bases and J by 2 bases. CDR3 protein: CSASSVHGQAYEQYF. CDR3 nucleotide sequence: TGCAGTGCTAGCTCAGTCCACGGACAGGCCTACGAGCAGTACTTC.